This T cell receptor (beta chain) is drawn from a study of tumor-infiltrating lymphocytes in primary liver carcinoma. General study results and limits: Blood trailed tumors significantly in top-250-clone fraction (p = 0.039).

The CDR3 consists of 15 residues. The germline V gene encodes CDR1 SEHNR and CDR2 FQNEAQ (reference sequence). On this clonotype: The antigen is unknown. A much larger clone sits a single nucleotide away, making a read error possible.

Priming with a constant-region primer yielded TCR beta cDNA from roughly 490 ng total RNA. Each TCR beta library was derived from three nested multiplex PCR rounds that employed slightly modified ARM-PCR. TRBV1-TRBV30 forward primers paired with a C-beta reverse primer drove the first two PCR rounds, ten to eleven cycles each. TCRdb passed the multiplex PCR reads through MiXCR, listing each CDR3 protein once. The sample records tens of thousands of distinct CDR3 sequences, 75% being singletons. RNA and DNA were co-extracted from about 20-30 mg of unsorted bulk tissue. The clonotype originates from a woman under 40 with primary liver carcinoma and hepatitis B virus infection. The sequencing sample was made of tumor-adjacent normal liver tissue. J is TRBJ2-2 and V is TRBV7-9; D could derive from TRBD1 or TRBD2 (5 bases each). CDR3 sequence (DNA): TGTGCCAACCAAGCGGCAGGGACGAACACCAGGGAGCTGTTTTTT. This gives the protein CANQAAGTNTRELFF. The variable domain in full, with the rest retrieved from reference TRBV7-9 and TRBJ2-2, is DTGVSQNPRHKITKRGQNVTFRCDPISEHNRLYWYRQTLGQGPEFLTYFQNEAQLEKSRLLSDRFSAERPKGSFSTLEIQRTEQGDSAMYLCANQAAGTNTRELFFGEGSRLTVL.